Shown below are 4 T cell receptor beta chains from a single sample sequenced in a study of tumor-infiltrating lymphocytes in primary liver carcinoma. Constant-region priming of approximately 500 ng total RNA yielded TCR beta cDNA. For TCR beta, libraries were produced by three nested multiplex PCR rounds using slightly modified ARM-PCR. It was with TRBV1-TRBV30 forward primers and a C-beta reverse primer that the first two PCR rounds were run, at about 9 cycles each. TCRdb reprocessed the multiplex PCR reads with MiXCR, giving one entry per CDR3 protein. Of approximately 190,000 distinct CDR3 sequences in the sample, around four fifths were seen once. For each extraction, RNA and DNA were obtained together from about 20-30 mg of unsorted bulk tissue. The sample was tumor tissue from primary liver carcinoma. These receptors were collected from a man aged 40-49 years with primary liver carcinoma and hepatitis B virus infection.

To note about this clonotype: The junction shows a germline mismatch at one end, possibly a read error. This chain uses TRBV4-3 with TRBJ2-5; 7 bases map to TRBD2. CDR1 is LGHNA, CDR2 YSLEER, per germline. The length of the CDR3 is 14 residues. CDR3 in DNA: TGCGCCAGCAACCAAAGGACTAGAGGAGAGACCCAGTACTTC. This translates into CASNQRTRGETQYF.

On this clonotype itself: One end of the junction is discordant with germline, which a read error may explain. This chain uses TRBV29-1 with TRBJ2-3; D remains ambiguous. CDR1 and CDR2 from the germline V gene are SQVTM and ANQGSEA. CDR3 length: 11 residues. The CDR3 DNA reads TGCGGCTTTAAGGGCACAGATCCGCAGTATTTT. It is translated as CGFKGTDPQYF.

This clonotype showed up just once. Sequence at one end of the junction differs from germline and may be a read error. This chain uses TRBV30 with TRBJ2-7; 8 bases line up with TRBD2. Germline V gene data show CDR1 as GTSNPN and CDR2 as SVGIG (reference sequence). The CDR3 consists of 17 residues. CDR3: CAWSVIHAGGYYDEQYF. For the CDR3, the DNA is TGTGCCTGGAGTGTAATACACGCGGGGGGCTACTACGACGAGCAATACTTC.

This chain joins TRBV6-2 or TRBV6-3 and TRBJ2-7; D not certain. The CDR3 spans 11 residues. Germline V gene data show CDR1 as MNHEY and CDR2 as SVGEGT. The CDR3 loop reads CVRSAGYEQYF. In DNA form, the CDR3 reads TGTGTCAGGTCGGCAGGCTATGAACAGTACTTC.